Shown below are 21 T cell receptor beta chains from a single sample sequenced in a study of blood T cell repertoires in COVID-19. Assay used: immunoSEQ multiplex PCR; TCRdb lists only in-frame clones, some missing. This sample carries 46,000 or so clones, approximately 87% of them seen once, and the ten largest clones take around 12%. The sequenced sample was peripheral blood. The receptors were sampled from a human donor in a cohort sampled during active COVID-19.

The V gene is TRBV7-2, the J gene TRBJ2-6, with 9 positions matching TRBD1. With V trimmed by 0 bases and J by 2 bases, 5 bases remained unmatched. Germline loops: CDR1 SGHTA, CDR2 FQGNSA. The CDR3 has 18 amino acids. The CDR3 region has the DNA TGTGCCAGCAGCTTAGCTCGCGGGACAGGGACTGGGGCCAACGTCCTGACTTTC. Translated, it gives CASSLARGTGTGANVLTF.

The J gene is TRBJ1-1, the V gene TRBV4-2; D is unresolved. The germline V gene encodes CDR1 LGHNA and CDR2 YNFKEQ. The CDR3 extends over 15 amino acids. The ends were cut back, 3 bases at V and 2 bases at J, with 13 bases in the middle. The CDR3 reads CASSHVTAVNTEAFF. The DNA of the CDR3 is TGTGCCAGCAGCCACGTCACCGCAGTTAACACTGAAGCTTTCTTT.

In DNA form, the CDR3 reads TGTGCCAGCATGGCCCTCCGCGAGCAGTACTTC. This gives the protein CASMALREQYF. J is TRBJ2-7 and V is TRBV2; D gene ambiguous. Per germline, CDR1 SNHLY and CDR2 FYNNEI. The ends were cut back, 7 bases at V and 6 bases at J, with 10 bases in the middle. CDR3 length equals 11 residues.

In its sample, this clone was seen once. This sequence joins TRBV7-9 and TRBJ2-7; 7 bases fit TRBD1. Germline V CDR1 and CDR2: SEHNR, FQNEAQ (reference sequence). This CDR3 has 15 amino acids. Germline trimming cut 4 bases from V and 5 bases from J; bases unmatched to any gene: 11. The DNA of the CDR3 is TGTGCCAGCAGCTCGGCGACAGGGAGTTACGACGAGCAGTACTTC. This codes for CASSSATGSYDEQYF.

The CDR3 nucleotides read TGTGCCAGAGGACAGCAGTATAATAAAGGCTACACCTTC. It translates to CARGQQYNKGYTF. The chain is built from TRBV5-3 and TRBJ1-2; D might be TRBD1 (6 bases). TRBV5-3 is an ORF, with its function uncertain. There are 13 residues in the CDR3. Trimming stripped 7 bases from V and 8 bases from J, with 18 bases between.

The chain is built from TRBV28 and TRBJ1-3; TRBD1 matches at 11 bases. The CDR3 has 22 amino acids. Germline assignment: CDR1 MDHEN and CDR2 SYDVKM. Unmatched junction bases numbered 21, after V lost 5 bases and J lost 0 bases. The CDR3 coding sequence is TGTGCCAGCAGTCTCTGGGGCTTAACGGGACAGGGGGACCTCATCTCTGGAAACACCATATATTTT. This translates into CASSLWGLTGQGDLISGNTIYF.

CDR3 DNA sequence: TGTGCCAGCAGCTTGGCAGGATTACAAGAGACCCAGTACTTC. The encoded protein is CASSLAGLQETQYF. The chain uses TRBV5-4 and TRBJ2-5, with unresolved D. Trimming removed 0 bases from V and 2 bases from J, with 8 bases in between. The germline V gene encodes CDR1 SGHNT and CDR2 YYREEE (reference sequence). The CDR3 covers 14 residues.

The chain employs TRBV4-1 and TRBJ1-4; possible D gene TRBD1, 6 bases. The V gene's germline CDR1 is MGHRA and CDR2 YSYEKL. V was shortened by 5 bases and J by 5 bases, with 12 bases between the two germline ends. This CDR3 is 14 amino acids long. The CDR3 region is CASSTGTGNEKLFF. As DNA, the CDR3 is TGCGCCAGCAGCACAGGGACGGGGAATGAAAAACTGTTTTTT.

This rearrangement joins TRBV7-6 to TRBJ1-5; 7 nucleotides line up with TRBD1. With V trimmed by 2 bases and J by 2 bases, 6 bases remained unmatched. The CDR3 spans 16 residues. Germline V CDR1 and CDR2: SGHVS, FNYEAQ. Here the CDR3 DNA reads TGTGCCAGCAGCTTAACCCTAGGGGGCGGCAATCAGCCCCAGCATTTT. Amino acids: CASSLTLGGGNQPQHF.

The chain combines TRBV4-3 with TRBJ2-7, with 9 bases fitting TRBD2. With 5 bases clipped from V and 7 bases from J, the junction kept 15 bases outside the gene matches. The germline CDR1 and CDR2 sequences are LGHNA and YSLEER. This CDR3 spans 16 amino acids. The CDR3 here is CASSSGLLAGNGEQYF. The CDR3 DNA is TGCGCCAGCAGCAGTGGACTGCTAGCGGGGAATGGGGAGCAGTACTTC.

In its sample, this clone was seen once. The CDR3 spells CASSWGQGHYEQYF. Here the CDR3 DNA reads TGCGCCAGCAGCTGGGGACAGGGGCACTACGAGCAGTACTTC. The chain joins TRBV5-1 to TRBJ2-7; 10 nucleotides agree with TRBD1. The CDR3 sequence is 14 residues long. CDR1 and CDR2 from the germline V gene are SGHRS and YFSETQ. V was pared by 3 bases and J by 3 bases, with 3 bases of the junction left unmatched.

V and J are TRBV29-1 and TRBJ2-7, with TRBD2 matching over 14 bases. Losses at the gene ends were 7 bases for V and 2 bases for J; bases not matched to a gene: 4. Germline CDR1 is SQVTM and CDR2 is ANQGSEA. The CDR3 has 14 residues. CDR3 residues: CSEMGLAGAYEQYF. The CDR3 region has the DNA TGCAGCGAGATGGGACTAGCGGGGGCCTACGAGCAGTACTTC.

The chain uses TRBV7-9 and TRBJ1-5; no clear D. CDR1 and CDR2 (germline): SEHNR, FQNEAQ (reference sequence). The V end lost 3 bases, the J end lost 0 bases, and 9 bases lay between the germline ends. The CDR3 is made up of 15 amino acids. For the CDR3, the DNA is TGTGCCAGCAGCTTCGGGGAGTATAGCAATCAGCCCCAGCATTTT. The encoded protein is CASSFGEYSNQPQHF.

The chain recombines TRBV3-1 (or the pseudogene TRBV3-2) with TRBJ1-4, with no clear D. V was shortened by 11 bases and J by 10 bases, with 11 bases between the two germline ends. This CDR3 is built from 10 residues. In germline, CDR1 is LGHDT, CDR2 YNNKEL (reference sequence). CDR3 in DNA: TGTGCCCAGCCGGGTGTAAAACTGTTTTTT. Protein sequence: CAQPGVKLFF.

In its sample, this clone was seen a few times. The gene calls are TRBV10-3 and TRBJ1-1, with 7 positions matching TRBD1. J was trimmed by 11 bases and V by 7 bases; bases with no gene match: 13. The CDR3 covers 13 residues. Germline values: CDR1 ENHRY, CDR2 SYGVKD. CDR3 in amino acids: CAIIGTADTGAFF. The CDR3 coding sequence is TGTGCCATCATTGGGACAGCGGACACTGGGGCTTTCTTT.

The V gene is TRBV24-1, the J gene TRBJ2-7; possibly TRBD2 for D (6 bases). Germline V lookup: CDR1 KGHDR, CDR2 SFDVKD. V was clipped by 7 bases and J by 3 bases, with 12 bases between them. The CDR3 has 13 amino acids. DNA for the CDR3: TGTGCCACCAGCGCAGGGACTCTCTACGAGCAGTACTTC. It yields the protein CATSAGTLYEQYF.

V gene TRBV5-8 combines with J gene TRBJ1-1; tentatively, D is TRBD1 (5 bases). The CDR3 consists of 15 residues. V lost 0 bases to trimming and J lost 5 bases, with 14 bases between them. The germline V gene encodes CDR1 SGHTS and CDR2 YDEGEE. In DNA form, the CDR3 reads TGTGCCAGCAGCTTGGGAAGGACAAAAGGTACTGAAGCTTTCTTT. Translating gives CASSLGRTKGTEAFF.

V and J are TRBV19 and TRBJ2-2; 8 bases fit TRBD1. The J segment lost 6 bases and the V segment lost 8 bases, leaving 8 bases of the junction unmatched. CDR1 LNHDA and CDR2 SQIVND come from the germline V gene (reference sequence). The CDR3 runs 14 residues. Here the CDR3 reads CASCLTGDAGELFF. The CDR3 DNA reads as TGTGCCAGTTGCCTGACAGGGGATGCCGGGGAGCTGTTTTTT.

The chain employs TRBV5-8 and TRBJ2-7, with a tentative D call TRBD2 (5 bases). Germline CDR1 SGHTS, CDR2 YDEGEE. The CDR3 covers 13 residues. In nucleotides, the CDR3 is TGTGGTACGCGGGCAGCCAACTCCTACGAGCAGTACTTC. This encodes CGTRAANSYEQYF. The whole variable domain, remainder taken from reference TRBV5-8 and TRBJ2-7, is EAGVTQSPTHLIKTRGQQATLRCSPISGHTSVYWYQQALGLGLQFLLWYDEGEERNRGNFPPRFSGRQFPNYSSELNVNALELEDSALYLCGTRAANSYEQYFGPGTRLTVT.

This clone was seen once. The chain links TRBV6-2 or TRBV6-3 to TRBJ2-5, with 9 bases identical to TRBD1. This CDR3 has 15 residues. Germline V gene lookup returns CDR1 MNHEY and CDR2 SVGEGT. The trim removed 5 bases at V and 5 bases at J, leaving 9 bases unmatched. The CDR3 DNA reads TGTGCCAGCAGTCAAAACAGGGGGCCTTCGGAGACCCAGTACTTC. As protein: CASSQNRGPSETQYF.

This chain links TRBV27 with TRBJ1-1; D is unresolved. Trimming took off 5 bases at V and 0 bases at J, with 4 bases between the two ends. This CDR3 is 12 amino acids long. CDR1 is MNHEY, CDR2 SMNVEV, per germline (reference sequence). The CDR3 protein is CASSTMNTEAFF. The CDR3 nucleotides read TGTGCCAGCAGTACAATGAACACTGAAGCTTTCTTT.